These 29 T cell receptor beta chains were sequenced from one sample in a study of T cell repertoires in cytomegalovirus infection. The antigens for these receptors are not known. TCRdb independently ran MiXCR on the reads; one entry per CDR3 protein. The sample shows 450,000 to 550,000 distinct CDR3 sequences, roughly 43% of them seen only once. Sequencing was performed on cultured PBMCs, taken from culture after CMV antigen stimulation. Source of these receptors: a human donor in good health (CMV status not recorded). Some clones in this sample may be carry-over from other donors' samples.

The chain employs TRBV7-2 and TRBJ1-4; possible D gene TRBD1, 5 bases. CDR3 size: 15 residues. The germline V and J ends were trimmed by 4 bases and 3 bases, with 12 bases remaining between them. Looked up from germline, CDR1 is SGHTA and CDR2 is FQGNSA. CDR3 region: CASSSSRGPNEKLFF. DNA for the CDR3: TGTGCCAGCAGCTCTAGCCGGGGCCCTAATGAAAAACTGTTTTTT.

V and J are TRBV7-2 and TRBJ2-2; TRBD1 might be the D (5 bases). V was shortened by 6 bases and J by 0 bases, with 11 bases between the two germline ends. The germline gives CDR1 SGHTA, CDR2 FQGNSA. The CDR3 contains 15 residues. The CDR3 DNA reads TGTGCCAGCAGACAATCGACAGCGAACACCGGGGAGCTGTTTTTT. Encoded protein: CASRQSTANTGELFF.

The table lists this clonotype with a few counts. The chain uses TRBV6-2 or TRBV6-3 and TRBJ2-7; D is possibly TRBD2 (5 bases). Germline V gene sequence: CDR1 MNHEY, CDR2 SVGEGT. The CDR3 loop spans 14 amino acids. V shed 2 bases and J shed 2 bases, with 10 bases lying between them. In nucleotides, the CDR3 is TGTGCCAGCAGTTACCGCTCGGGAACCTACGAGCAGTACTTC. Translation: CASSYRSGTYEQYF.

The rearrangement uses TRBV29-1 and TRBJ2-1, with 12 nucleotides matching TRBD2. The CDR3 is 14 amino acids. V was clipped by 6 bases and J by 6 bases; unmatched bases: 6. Per the germline V gene, CDR1 is SQVTM and CDR2 is ANQGSEA. CDR3 in amino acids: CSVASGGVFNEQFF. The CDR3 region has the DNA TGCAGCGTCGCTAGCGGGGGGGTGTTCAATGAGCAGTTCTTC.

This clonotype occurred a few times. The chain has TRBV7-2 and TRBJ2-1, with a weak D call TRBD1 (5 bases). CDR1 and CDR2 from the germline V gene are SGHTA and FQGNSA. V lost 3 bases, J lost 2 bases, and 11 bases lay in between. The CDR3 runs 15 residues. The CDR3 DNA follows: TGTGCCAGCAGCTTGGGGCCGCGCACCTACAATGAGCAGTTCTTC. Translated: CASSLGPRTYNEQFF. Full variable domain (outside the CDR3, taken from reference TRBV7-2 and TRBJ2-1): GAGVSQSPSNKVTEKGKDVELRCDPISGHTALYWYRQSLGQGLEFLIYFQGNSAPDKSGLPSDRFSAERTGGSVSTLTIQRTQQEDSAVYLCASSLGPRTYNEQFFGPGTRLTVL.

The chain employs TRBV4-1 and TRBJ2-2; TRBD2 is a possible D gene (5 bases). CDR3 length: 19 residues. Germline V CDR1 and CDR2: MGHRA, YSYEKL. V was pared by 6 bases and J by 6 bases, with 29 bases between. This chain's CDR3 is CASRRDLASRWGVSGELFF. The CDR3 DNA sequence: TGCGCCAGCAGACGCGACCTGGCCTCGCGATGGGGAGTGTCCGGGGAGCTGTTTTTT.

The rearrangement uses TRBV5-5 and TRBJ1-3; weak D call: TRBD1 (6 bases). V shed 5 bases and J shed 0 bases, with 12 bases lying between them. Germline V gene data show CDR1 as SGHKS and CDR2 as YYEKEE (reference sequence). This CDR3 comprises 15 residues. The DNA of the CDR3 is TGTGCCAGCAGAACCGGGACAAACTCTGGAAACACCATATATTTT. This gives the protein CASRTGTNSGNTIYF.

V and J are TRBV7-8 and TRBJ2-4; 7 nucleotides agree with TRBD2. The germline CDR1 and CDR2 sequences are SGHVS and FQNEAQ. After removal of 5 bases from V and 0 bases from J, the junction contained 4 bases not matched to a gene. This CDR3 contains 15 residues. The CDR3 sequence: CASSGGSIAKNIQYF. The CDR3, as DNA: TGTGCCAGCAGCGGCGGGAGTATAGCCAAAAACATTCAGTACTTC. The full variable domain, rest sourced from reference TRBV7-8 and TRBJ2-4, is GAGVSQSPRYKVAKRGQDVALRCDPISGHVSLFWYQQALGQGPEFLTYFQNEAQLDKSGLPSDRFFAERPEGSVSTLKIQRTQQEDSAVYLCASSGGSIAKNIQYFGAGTRLSVL.

The sample holds a few counts of this clonotype. The genes are TRBV10-3 and TRBJ2-5, with TRBD2 as a possible D gene (6 bases). Germline CDR1 is ENHRY and CDR2 is SYGVKD. The CDR3 contains 13 residues. Trimming removed 10 bases from V and 1 base from J, with 13 bases in between. The DNA for the CDR3 is TGTGCCAACAGCCGGGACTCCCAAGAGACCCAGTACTTC. Protein product: CANSRDSQETQYF.

The chain couples TRBV28 to TRBJ1-4; TRBD1 agrees at 8 bases. The CDR3 is made up of 13 amino acids. Germline trimming cut 11 bases from V and 3 bases from J; bases unmatched to any gene: 5. In germline, CDR1 is MDHEN, CDR2 SYDVKM. CDR3 bases: TGTGCCGGTGGACAGGGCCCTAATGAAAAACTGTTTTTT. As protein: CAGGQGPNEKLFF.

The chain uses TRBV7-2 and TRBJ2-6; D is unresolved. The V gene's germline CDR1 is SGHTA and CDR2 FQGNSA. The CDR3 has 15 residues. Trimming shortened V by 2 bases and J by 1 base, and 6 bases separated the two germline ends. The CDR3 bases are TGTGCCAGCAGCTTATGGGCATCTGGGGCCAACGTCCTGACTTTC. It translates to CASSLWASGANVLTF.

The rearrangement uses TRBV4-1 and TRBJ2-7; 8 nucleotides agree with TRBD2. The CDR3 runs 15 residues. CDR1 and CDR2 from the germline V gene are MGHRA and YSYEKL. V shed 2 bases and J 3 bases; nucleotides not matched to a gene: 6. In DNA, the CDR3 is TGCGCCAGCAGCCAAACCGGGACTAGTTACTACGAGCAGTACTTC. Translating gives CASSQTGTSYYEQYF.

This clonotype was counted a single time. This chain links TRBV5-4 with TRBJ2-7; D remains unclear. The CDR3 runs to 14 residues. Trimming pared 1 base from V and 0 bases from J, leaving 8 bases between. Germline CDR1 and CDR2: SGHNT and YYREEE (reference sequence). CDR3 in amino acids: CASSLWLTSYEQYF. The DNA of the CDR3 is TGTGCCAGCAGCTTGTGGTTGACCTCCTACGAGCAGTACTTC.

The chain carries TRBV12-3 or TRBV12-4 and TRBJ2-7; D unclear. V gave up 3 bases and J gave up 5 bases, with 11 bases separating them. The CDR3 contains 13 residues. CDR3 in DNA: TGTGCCAGCAGTTTGAATAGGTGGAACGAGCAGTACTTC. Protein sequence: CASSLNRWNEQYF.

This clonotype has just a few counts. The chain joins TRBV7-2 to TRBJ2-7, with D possibly being TRBD1 (6 bases). Trimming shortened V by 5 bases and J by 0 bases, and 14 bases separated the two germline ends. Germline V gene sequence: CDR1 SGHTA, CDR2 FQGNSA. The CDR3 extends over 15 amino acids. The CDR3 nucleotides read TGTGCCAGCAGCCCGAGTGGGGGCCTCTCCTACGAGCAGTACTTC. This sequence encodes CASSPSGGLSYEQYF.

Many counts were recorded for this clonotype. At one end, the junction sequence differs from germline, possibly due to a read error. The chain combines TRBV12-3 or TRBV12-4 with TRBJ2-3; no clear D. This CDR3 region has 13 residues. CDR3 in DNA: TGTGCCAGCAGCTTAGTCGGCACAGATACGCAGTATTTT. Translating gives CASSLVGTDTQYF.

This chain connects TRBV7-2 to TRBJ2-7, with D perhaps being TRBD1 or TRBD2 (5 bases each). The CDR3 covers 14 residues. Germline-derived CDR1 and CDR2 are SGHTA and FQGNSA. V was clipped by 5 bases and J by 7 bases, with 18 bases between them. The CDR3 spells CASSPLGGLGEQYF. The DNA of the CDR3 is TGTGCCAGCAGCCCTCTTGGGGGATTGGGAGAGCAGTACTTC.

The chain employs TRBV15 and TRBJ1-2; D is perhaps TRBD1 (5 bases). The CDR3 runs 15 residues. V dropped 2 bases and J dropped 4 bases, with 14 bases sitting between them. The V gene's germline CDR1 is LNHNV and CDR2 YYDKDF (reference sequence). The CDR3 DNA reads as TGTGCCACCAGCAGAACAATCGGGACCCCCTATGGCTACACCTTC. Translated, it gives CATSRTIGTPYGYTF.

The chain uses TRBV7-9 and TRBJ2-7; D is undetermined. V lost 0 bases and J 2 bases, leaving 14 bases between the germline ends. The CDR3 runs to 16 residues. In germline, CDR1 is SEHNR, CDR2 FQNEAQ (reference sequence). CDR3 sequence: CASSLAWSPMTYEQYF. The DNA of the CDR3 is TGTGCCAGCAGCTTAGCATGGAGTCCAATGACCTACGAGCAGTACTTC.

Comments on this clonotype: One junction end disagrees with the germline gene, perhaps due to a read error. J is TRBJ1-1 and V is TRBV4-1; D ambiguous. Germline CDR1 MGHRA, CDR2 YSYEKL. The CDR3 runs 15 residues. The CDR3 sequence: CASSQDVPNSSEAFF. The CDR3 region has the DNA TGTGCCAGCAGCCAAGATGTTCCTAATTCCTCGGAAGCTTTCTTT.

The V and J genes are TRBV18 and TRBJ2-1; TRBD1 or TRBD2 may be the D gene (5 bases each). Germline V gene sequence: CDR1 KGHSH, CDR2 LQKENI. The V end was cut by 6 bases, the J end by 0 bases, with 18 bases between. The CDR3 sequence is 17 residues long. The CDR3 region is CASSQGRRGRSYNEQFF. Here the CDR3 DNA reads TGTGCCAGCTCGCAGGGACGTCGGGGTCGCTCCTACAATGAGCAGTTCTTC.

The rearrangement links TRBV2 to TRBJ2-3, with a tentative D call TRBD2 (5 bases). V was shortened by 4 bases and J by 6 bases, with 17 bases between the two germline ends. This CDR3 is 15 amino acids long. Germline loops: CDR1 SNHLY, CDR2 FYNNEI. DNA of the CDR3: TGTGCCAGCAGTGCTCTTAGTGGGCCGGGGGATACGCAGTATTTT. This encodes CASSALSGPGDTQYF.

This sequence joins TRBV6-1 and TRBJ2-7, with unresolved D. Per germline, CDR1 MNHNS and CDR2 SASEGT. Trimming removed 0 bases from V and 7 bases from J, with 4 bases in between. This CDR3 is 11 amino acids long. CDR3 nucleotides: TGTGCCAGCAGTGAAGCATGGGAGCAGTACTTC. This encodes CASSEAWEQYF.

This clonotype was seen only a few times. The chain joins TRBV5-1 to TRBJ2-1, with D tentatively TRBD2 (6 bases). Germline V gene sequence: CDR1 SGHRS, CDR2 YFSETQ. Trimming removed 2 bases from V and 5 bases from J, with 14 bases in between. The CDR3 covers 15 residues. CDR3 protein: CASSLRGLPNNEQFF. DNA for the CDR3: TGCGCCAGCAGCTTACGTGGACTACCGAACAATGAGCAGTTCTTC.

This clonotype has only a few counts. The J gene is TRBJ1-2, the V gene TRBV20-1; possibly TRBD1 for D (5 bases). Looked up from germline, CDR1 is DFQATT and CDR2 is SNEGSKA (reference sequence). The CDR3 length is 12 residues. The V and J ends lost 6 bases and 8 bases respectively, with 16 bases between them. The CDR3: CSARQGMSGYTF. CDR3 coding DNA: TGCAGTGCGAGGCAGGGAATGAGCGGCTACACCTTC.

The CDR3 protein is CASSPRLVDEQYF. CDR3 nucleotides: TGTGCCAGCAGCCCCCGCTTAGTGGACGAGCAGTACTTC. The chain couples TRBV7-2 to TRBJ2-7; D is ambiguous. Germline CDR1 is SGHTA and CDR2 is FQGNSA. The CDR3 contains 13 residues. Trimming took 5 bases from V and 5 from J, leaving 13 bases between them.

This sequence joins TRBV7-2 and TRBJ2-2; D is tentatively TRBD1 or TRBD2 (8 bases each). Trimming took 1 base from V and 5 from J, leaving 14 bases between them. The CDR3 is 16 residues long. The germline V gene encodes CDR1 SGHTA and CDR2 FQGNSA. CDR3: CASSLVAGQVTGELFF. CDR3 nucleotide sequence: TGTGCCAGCAGCTTAGTAGCGGGACAGGTAACCGGGGAGCTGTTTTTT. Full variable domain (remainder filled in from reference TRBV7-2 and TRBJ2-2): GAGVSQSPSNKVTEKGKDVELRCDPISGHTALYWYRQSLGQGLEFLIYFQGNSAPDKSGLPSDRFSAERTGGSVSTLTIQRTQQEDSAVYLCASSLVAGQVTGELFFGEGSRLTVL.

The chain has TRBV2 and TRBJ2-4; D is perhaps TRBD1 or TRBD2 (5 bases each). V was pared by 7 bases and J by 9 bases, with 19 bases between. The CDR3 contains 14 residues. The V gene's germline CDR1 is SNHLY and CDR2 FYNNEI. This CDR3 reads CASTYRDRLSIQYF. The DNA of the CDR3 is TGTGCCAGCACGTACCGGGACCGTCTCTCCATTCAGTACTTC.

The table lists this clonotype with a few counts. Written as DNA, the CDR3 is TGTGCCAGCAGCTGGGACGACAGGGAAAATCAGCCCCAGCATTTT. Translated, it gives CASSWDDRENQPQHF. The V and J genes are TRBV7-2 and TRBJ1-5; 7 bases agree with TRBD1. Unmatched junction bases numbered 7, after V lost 4 bases and J lost 4 bases. Germline CDR1 and CDR2: SGHTA and FQGNSA. The CDR3 loop spans 15 amino acids.